There are a few counts of the clone carrying this T cell receptor (beta chain). What it binds is unknown. Genes and germline are mouse. The observed sequence ends 1 residue before the CDR3 terminus, with the missing tail filled in from the germline J gene. The sample belongs to a study of tissue T cells after allogeneic stem cell transplantation. General observations from the study: Which tissue TCRs were alloreactive or antigen-specific was not determined. Some clones might be persisting host cells. Across patients, clones rarely overlapped, yet motif clusters were shared tissue-specifically.

The CDR3 covers 14 residues. V shed 1 base and J shed 0 bases, with 9 bases lying between them. Germline CDR1 is SGHSN and CDR2 is HYEKVE. The time point here: mouse harvest day 7 after allogeneic transplant. Mouse grafts combined 10^7 T-cell-depleted bone marrow cells with 10^6 splenic CD5+ T cells. Data came from immunoSEQ multiplex PCR; TCRdb stores just in-frame clones and leaves some out. The sample comprises thousands of clones, 50% of which are singletons, and more than 3% rests with the top ten. The source material was gut tissue. This chain uses TRBV12-1 with TRBJ2-7, with D perhaps matching TRBD2 (6 bases). The TCR was taken from a female BALB/c mouse given C57BL/6 T cells with graft-versus-host disease after an allogeneic hematopoietic cell transplant. The chain's CDR3 is CASSLGLSSYEQYF. Incomplete CDR3 DNA: TGTGCCAGCTCTCTGGGACTAAGCTCCTATGAACAGTAC. The full variable domain, its missing parts supplied by reference TRBV12-1 and TRBJ2-7, is DSGVVQSPRHIIKEKGGRSVLTCIPISGHSNVVWYQQTLGKELKFLIQHYEKVERDKGFLPSRFSVQQFDDYHSEMNMSALELEDSAMYFCASSLGLSSYEQYFGPGTRLTVL.